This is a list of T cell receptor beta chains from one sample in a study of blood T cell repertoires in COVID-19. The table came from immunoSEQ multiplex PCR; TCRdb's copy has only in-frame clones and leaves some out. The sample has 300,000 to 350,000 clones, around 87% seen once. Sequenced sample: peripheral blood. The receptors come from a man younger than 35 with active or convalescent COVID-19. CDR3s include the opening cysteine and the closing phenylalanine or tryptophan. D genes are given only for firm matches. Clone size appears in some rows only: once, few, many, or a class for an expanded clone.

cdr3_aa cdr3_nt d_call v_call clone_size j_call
CASSRGQTNTGELFF TGTGCCAGCTCACGGGGACAGACCAACACCGGGGAGCTGTTTTTT TRBD1 TRBV18 . TRBJ2-2
CASSQDWASGGVYNEQFF TGCGCCAGCAGCCAAGATTGGGCTAGCGGGGGGGTCTACAATGAGCAGTTCTTC TRBD2 TRBV4-3 . TRBJ2-1
CASSRQSITEAFF TGTGCCAGCAGTAGACAGTCGATTACTGAAGCTTTCTTT . TRBV14 many TRBJ1-1
CASSSSPGMGQPQHF TGTGCCAGCAGCTCCTCACCAGGGATGGGGCAGCCCCAGCATTTT . TRBV5-5 . TRBJ1-5
CATSGTSRRNEQFF TGTGCCACTTCCGGGACTAGCAGGAGGAATGAGCAGTTCTTC TRBD2 TRBV6-5 . TRBJ2-1
CASSYSPQDRYNSPLHF TGTGCCAGCAGTTACTCTCCCCAGGATCGCTATAATTCACCCCTCCACTTT . TRBV6-2/TRBV6-3 once TRBJ1-6
CASSDTRWGGNLQYF TGTGCCAGCAGCGATACGCGATGGGGGGGCAACTTGCAGTACTTC . TRBV5-4 . TRBJ2-7
CASSYGTSDSYEQYF TGCGCCAGCAGCTACGGGACTAGCGACTCCTACGAGCAGTACTTC TRBD2 TRBV5-1 . TRBJ2-7
CASSFPRGSGGYNEQFF TGTGCCAGCAGCTTCCCCCGGGGGAGCGGGGGATACAATGAGCAGTTCTTC TRBD2 TRBV7-9 once TRBJ2-1
CASSSPGVGGSYNEQFF TGTGCCAGCAGTTCGCCGGGGGTGGGAGGGTCCTACAATGAGCAGTTCTTC TRBD2 TRBV28 once TRBJ2-1
CASSSGMFEETQYF TGTGCCAGCAGTTCGGGGATGTTCGAAGAGACCCAGTACTTC . TRBV28 . TRBJ2-5
CASSSGTGSYNEQFF TGTGCCAGCAGCTCCGGGACTGGATCCTACAATGAGCAGTTCTTC . TRBV11-3 . TRBJ2-1
CASSEQGNTIYF TGTGCCAGCTCAGAACAGGGAAACACCATATATTTT . TRBV18 few TRBJ1-3
CASSLARFSEQYF TGTGCCAGCAGTTTAGCGCGGTTTAGCGAGCAGTACTTC . TRBV12-3/TRBV12-4 . TRBJ2-7
CASSQSGTEAEQYF TGTGCCAGCAGCCAATCCGGGACAGAGGCCGAGCAGTACTTC TRBD1 TRBV7-8 . TRBJ2-7
CASRRDRVWSRISNTEAFF TGCGCCTCGCGCCGGGACAGGGTTTGGTCCCGGATTTCGAACACTGAAGCTTTCTTT TRBD1 TRBV5-1 . TRBJ1-1
CASSPFYTYDEQFF TGTGCCAGCAGCCCATTTTATACATACGATGAGCAGTTCTTC . TRBV14 once TRBJ2-1
CASRHAGVEGYTF TGTGCCAGCAGACACGCAGGGGTGGAAGGCTACACCTTC . TRBV6-5 . TRBJ1-2
CASSISTRDKQFF TGTGCCAGTAGTATTAGTACACGGGATAAGCAGTTCTTC . TRBV19 . TRBJ2-1
CASSARPPGQHSYNEQFF TGTGCCAGCAGCGCCAGACCTCCGGGACAACACTCCTACAATGAGCAGTTCTTC . TRBV9 once TRBJ2-1
CASSPDKIADTQYF TGTGCCAGCTCACCGGACAAAATCGCAGATACGCAGTATTTT . TRBV18 . TRBJ2-3
CASSLRYRAAGELFF TGTGCCAGCAGTTTAAGGTACAGGGCTGCCGGGGAGCTGTTTTTT . TRBV27 . TRBJ2-2
CASSGGQGFGNEQFF TGTGCCAGCAGTGGTGGGCAGGGCTTTGGCAATGAGCAGTTCTTC . TRBV25-1 . TRBJ2-1
CASSRPGGGDTQYF TGTGCCAGCTCACGGCCGGGAGGGGGAGATACGCAGTATTTT TRBD2 TRBV18 . TRBJ2-3
CAISARDSNSPLHF TGTGCCATCAGCGCCCGGGACAGTAATTCACCCCTCCACTTT TRBD1 TRBV10-3 . TRBJ1-6
CASSYSLQGFSPLHF TGTGCCAGCAGTTACTCTCTACAGGGGTTTTCACCCCTCCACTTT TRBD1 TRBV6-5 few TRBJ1-6
CASKQDGGMNTEAFF TGTGCCAGCAAACAGGACGGAGGGATGAACACTGAAGCTTTCTTT . TRBV27 once TRBJ1-1
CASSLGRVQPQHF TGTGCCAGCAGTTTAGGCAGGGTTCAGCCCCAGCATTTT . TRBV27 . TRBJ1-5
CASSIERLASSSYNEQFF TGTGCCAGTAGTATAGAGCGACTAGCGAGTAGCTCCTACAATGAGCAGTTCTTC TRBD2 TRBV19 . TRBJ2-1
CASSYSSTGQGTSKPQETQYF TGTGCCAGCAGTTACTCGTCCACGGGACAGGGGACGAGTAAGCCACAAGAGACCCAGTACTTC TRBD1 TRBV6-2/TRBV6-3 . TRBJ2-5
CASSQLQGRTYNEQFF TGTGCCAGCAGCCAACTACAGGGGAGGACCTACAATGAGCAGTTCTTC . TRBV3-1/TRBV3-2 once TRBJ2-1
CASSILGLGSSYNEQFF TGTGCCAGTAGTATACTCGGCCTCGGGAGCTCCTACAATGAGCAGTTCTTC . TRBV19 . TRBJ2-1
CASSLSNSYTEAFF TGTGCCAGCAGTTTATCGAACAGTTACACTGAAGCTTTCTTT . TRBV27 . TRBJ1-1
CASSPNRDRGRREQFF TGTGCCAGCAGCCCAAACCGGGACAGGGGGCGAAGGGAGCAGTTCTTC TRBD1 TRBV11-2 . TRBJ2-1
CASKGGTEAFF TGCGCCAGCAAAGGGGGAACTGAAGCTTTCTTT . TRBV10-1 . TRBJ1-1
CASSIAGTSGRASEQFF TGTGCCAGTAGTATAGCCGGGACTAGCGGGAGGGCTAGTGAGCAGTTCTTC TRBD2 TRBV19 . TRBJ2-1
CASSNHFSGSHEQYF TGCGCCAGCAGCAACCACTTTAGCGGGTCTCACGAGCAGTACTTC TRBD2 TRBV5-1 . TRBJ2-7
CASRTWARPAYGYTF TGTGCCAGCAGAACGTGGGCACGCCCGGCCTATGGCTACACCTTC . TRBV2 . TRBJ1-2
CASSNRRDYSGNTIYF TGTGCCAGCAGCAATCGCCGGGATTACTCTGGAAACACCATATATTTT . TRBV5-6 . TRBJ1-3
CASSLFGLGDTEAFF TGCGCCAGCAGCTTGTTCGGGTTAGGAGACACTGAAGCTTTCTTT . TRBV5-1 . TRBJ1-1
CASSESGLAGEETQYF TGCGCCAGCAGTGAGTCAGGACTAGCGGGGGAAGAGACCCAGTACTTC TRBD2 TRBV10-1 once TRBJ2-5
CASSEDPWRSYEQYF TGTGCCAGCAGTGAAGACCCTTGGAGGTCCTACGAGCAGTACTTC . TRBV6-1 . TRBJ2-7
CASGLGVYEQYF TGTGCTAGTGGTTTGGGAGTCTACGAGCAGTACTTC . TRBV12-5 . TRBJ2-7
CASRGTSGSNEQFF TGTGCCAGCAGGGGGACTAGCGGATCCAATGAGCAGTTCTTC TRBD2 TRBV28 . TRBJ2-1
CASRRGQGEKLFF TGTGCCAGCAGGAGGGGGCAGGGTGAAAAACTGTTTTTT TRBD1 TRBV27 . TRBJ1-4
CASRGTGEGHEQYF TGTGCCAGCAGGGGGACAGGGGAAGGCCACGAGCAGTACTTC TRBD1 TRBV25-1 . TRBJ2-7
CSVLASQTGGLSGYTF TGCAGCGTCCTAGCCTCCCAGACAGGGGGCCTTTCTGGCTACACCTTC TRBD1 TRBV29-1 . TRBJ1-2
CASSQFGTGSGNTQYF TGCGCCAGCAGCCAATTTGGGACAGGGAGTGGAAATACGCAGTATTTT TRBD1 TRBV5-1 . TRBJ2-3
CASSLQGSTNEKLFF TGTGCCAGCAGTTTACAGGGCTCAACTAATGAAAAACTGTTTTTT . TRBV2 . TRBJ1-4
CASSSPREGGTNEKLFF TGCGCCAGCAGCTCGCCCCGAGAGGGGGGGACTAATGAAAAACTGTTTTTT . TRBV5-1 few TRBJ1-4
CASGSWTSGEGETQYF TGTGCCTCCGGTAGTTGGACTAGCGGGGAGGGGGAGACCCAGTACTTC TRBD2 TRBV15 . TRBJ2-5
CASSYQNNPAYNEQFF TGTGCCAGCAGTTATCAAAACAATCCAGCCTACAATGAGCAGTTCTTC . TRBV27 . TRBJ2-1
CASSLAGGLKTQYF TGTGCCAGCAGCTTGGCCGGGGGGCTGAAGACCCAGTACTTC . TRBV5-6 . TRBJ2-5
CASSLRFNQPQHF TGTGCCAGCAGTTTGCGGTTCAATCAGCCCCAGCATTTT . TRBV6-5 . TRBJ1-5
CATSRAHKSMNTEAFF TGTGCCACCAGCAGAGCTCACAAGTCGATGAACACTGAAGCTTTCTTT . TRBV15 . TRBJ1-1
CASSPRLGGEKLFF TGTGCCAGCAGTCCCCGACTGGGGGGTGAAAAACTGTTTTTT . TRBV28 . TRBJ1-4
CATQFSGTGGFGQPQHF TGTGCCACCCAGTTTAGCGGGACAGGGGGGTTCGGTCAGCCCCAGCATTTT TRBD1 TRBV28 . TRBJ1-5
CASSPGGPNQPQYF TGTGCCAGCTCCCCGGGGGGGCCGAATCAGCCCCAGTATTTT TRBD2 TRBV18 . TRBJ2-3
CASSPGVSYEQYF TGTGCCAGCAGCCCAGGGGTGTCCTACGAGCAGTACTTC . TRBV3-1/TRBV3-2 . TRBJ2-7